This TCR beta chain is drawn from a study of OX40 agonist ivuxolimab in advanced cancers. Study-level results: Clonal expansion was seen in CD4+ and CD8+ blood T cells by week 6 at 0.1 to 3.0 mg/kg. The specificity for antigen of the expanded peripheral T cells was not determined.

This clone occurred once. Its antigen remains unidentified. The assay was immunoSEQ multiplex PCR, and TCRdb's table has in-frame clones only and misses some. The data show approximately 100,000 clones, with less than 85% seen just once and 5.5% held by the top ten. Source: CD4+ or CD8+ T cells sorted from blood, taken in a trial of the OX40 agonist ivuxolimab. This TCR derives from an adult with an advanced solid tumor such as melanoma, head and neck, liver or kidney cancer.

The CDR3 loop reads CASSKEEEDNEQFF. The CDR3, as DNA: TGTGCCAGCAGCAAAGAGGAGGAGGACAATGAGCAGTTCTTC. V gene TRBV21-1 combines with J gene TRBJ2-1; the DNA was not compared with TRBD2, the D call given in the table. TRBV21-1 is marked as a pseudogene. The CDR3 sequence is 14 residues long.